The clone carrying this T cell receptor (beta chain) was counted many times. Its antigen remains unknown. This sample stems from a study of human T cells and chemical hapten exposure. Study-wide background: For the roughly 25-week duration of the study, patients were given weekly doses of diphenylcyclopropenone on the scalp.

Time point denoted: patch test 1, 2 weeks after DPC sensitization. The treatment is: therapeutic diphenylcyclopropenone sensitization with weekly scalp DPC. Before extraction, the whole blood was not fractionated, and total RNA was taken from it. TCRdb called the RACE reads again in MiXCR, with one record for every CDR3 protein. The repertoire holds roughly 380,000 distinct CDR3 sequences, 4% to 5.5% seen once, with approximately 2.1% in the top ten. Study-level points and caveats: Compared to controls, expanded TCRs made significantly more large clusters of similar CDR3s. Because they had alopecia, donors may respond immunologically unlike healthy people.

The length of the CDR3 is 13 residues. J lost 7 bases, V lost 6 bases, and 9 bases had no gene match. Germline assignment: CDR1 MDHEN and CDR2 SYDVKM. The TCR sequence derives from a woman in her 50s with alopecia areata. Some clones in this sample may be carry-over from other donors' samples. The chain combines TRBV28 with TRBJ2-7; TRBD1 matches 7 bases. The material was whole blood, obtained in connection with sensitization to the hapten diphenylcyclopropenone (DPC). The CDR3 coding sequence is TGTGCCAGCAGCGGGACAGTTATTAGGGAGCAGTACTTC. Translation gives CASSGTVIREQYF.